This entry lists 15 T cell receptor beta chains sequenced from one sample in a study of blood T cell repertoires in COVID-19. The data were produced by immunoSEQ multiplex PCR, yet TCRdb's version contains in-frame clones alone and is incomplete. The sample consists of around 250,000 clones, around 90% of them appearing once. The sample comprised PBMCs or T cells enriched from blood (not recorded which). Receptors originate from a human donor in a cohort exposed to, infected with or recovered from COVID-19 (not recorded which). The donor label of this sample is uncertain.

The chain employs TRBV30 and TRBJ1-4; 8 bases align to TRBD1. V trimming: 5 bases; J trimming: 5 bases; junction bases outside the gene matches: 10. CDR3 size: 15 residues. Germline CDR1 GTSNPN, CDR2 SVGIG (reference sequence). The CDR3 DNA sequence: TGTGCCTGGGCCTCTCTCTGGACAGGGAATGAAAAACTGTTTTTT. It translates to CAWASLWTGNEKLFF.

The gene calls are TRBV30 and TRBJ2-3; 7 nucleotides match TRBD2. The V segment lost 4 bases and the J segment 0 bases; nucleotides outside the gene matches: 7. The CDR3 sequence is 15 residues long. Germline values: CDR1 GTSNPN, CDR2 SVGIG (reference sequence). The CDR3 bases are TGTGCCTGGACATCGGGGCGGGGGAGCACAGATACGCAGTATTTT. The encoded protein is CAWTSGRGSTDTQYF.

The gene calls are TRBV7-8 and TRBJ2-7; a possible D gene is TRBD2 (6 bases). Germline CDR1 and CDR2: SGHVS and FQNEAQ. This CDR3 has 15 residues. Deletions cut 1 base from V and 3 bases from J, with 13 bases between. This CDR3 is CASSLEPGTGYEQYF. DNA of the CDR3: TGTGCCAGCAGCTTAGAACCCGGGACTGGCTACGAGCAGTACTTC.

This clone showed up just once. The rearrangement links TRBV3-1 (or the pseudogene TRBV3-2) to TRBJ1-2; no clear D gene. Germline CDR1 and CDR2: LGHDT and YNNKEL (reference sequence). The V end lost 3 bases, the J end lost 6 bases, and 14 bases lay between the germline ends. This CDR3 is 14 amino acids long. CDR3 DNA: TGTGCCAGCAGCCATATTGGTCAGGTCCATGGCTACACCTTC. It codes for CASSHIGQVHGYTF.

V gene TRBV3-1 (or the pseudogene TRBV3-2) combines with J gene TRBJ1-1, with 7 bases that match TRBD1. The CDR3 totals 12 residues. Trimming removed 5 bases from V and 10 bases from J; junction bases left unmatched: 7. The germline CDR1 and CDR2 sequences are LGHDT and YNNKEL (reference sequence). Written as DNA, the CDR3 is TGTGCCAGCAGCATAACACAGGGGAGAGCTTTCTTT. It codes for CASSITQGRAFF.

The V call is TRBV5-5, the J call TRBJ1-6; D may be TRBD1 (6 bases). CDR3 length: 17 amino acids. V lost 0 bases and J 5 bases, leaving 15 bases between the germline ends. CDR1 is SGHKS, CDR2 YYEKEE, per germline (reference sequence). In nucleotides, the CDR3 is TGTGCCAGCAGCTTGGTTCTGGACAGAGGCGATAATTCACCCCTCCACTTT. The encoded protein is CASSLVLDRGDNSPLHF. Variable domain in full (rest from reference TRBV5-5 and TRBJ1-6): DAGVTQSPTHLIKTRGQQVTLRCSPISGHKSVSWYQQVLGQGPQFIFQYYEKEERGRGNFPDRFSARQFPNYSSELNVNALLLGDSALYLCASSLVLDRGDNSPLHFGNGTRLTVT.

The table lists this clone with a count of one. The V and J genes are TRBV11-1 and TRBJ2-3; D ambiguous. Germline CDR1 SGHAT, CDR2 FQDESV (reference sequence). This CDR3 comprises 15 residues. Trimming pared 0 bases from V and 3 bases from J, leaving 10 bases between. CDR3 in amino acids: CASSLAAGPTDTQYF. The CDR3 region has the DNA TGTGCCAGCAGCTTAGCGGCAGGTCCAACAGATACGCAGTATTTT.

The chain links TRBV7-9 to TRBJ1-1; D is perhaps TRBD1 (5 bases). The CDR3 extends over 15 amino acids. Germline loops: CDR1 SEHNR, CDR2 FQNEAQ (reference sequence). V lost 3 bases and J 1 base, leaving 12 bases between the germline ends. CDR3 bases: TGTGCCAGCAGCTTCCTTACAGGAACGAACACTGAAGCTTTCTTT. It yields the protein CASSFLTGTNTEAFF. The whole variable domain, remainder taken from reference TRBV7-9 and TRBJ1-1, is DTGVSQNPRHKITKRGQNVTFRCDPISEHNRLYWYRQTLGQGPEFLTYFQNEAQLEKSRLLSDRFSAERPKGSFSTLEIQRTEQGDSAMYLCASSFLTGTNTEAFFGQGTRLTVV.

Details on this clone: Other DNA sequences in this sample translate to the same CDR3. CDR3 in DNA: TGTGCCACCAGCCGGGACAGGGGGCAAGAGACCCAGTACTTC. Translation: CATSRDRGQETQYF. V is TRBV15 and J is TRBJ2-5; 11 positions match TRBD1. Germline values: CDR1 LNHNV, CDR2 YYDKDF (reference sequence). V shed 5 bases, J shed 2 bases, and the junction held 1 base outside the gene matches. There are 14 residues in the CDR3.

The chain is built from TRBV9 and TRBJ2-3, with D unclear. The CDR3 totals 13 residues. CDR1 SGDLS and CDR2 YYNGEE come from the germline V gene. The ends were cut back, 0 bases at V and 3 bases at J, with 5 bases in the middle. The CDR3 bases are TGTGCCAGCAGCGTAGCCCCAACAGATACGCAGTATTTT. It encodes CASSVAPTDTQYF.

CDR3 sequence reads: CASRGEEGLPGNEQFF. The CDR3 DNA reads as TGCGCCAGCAGAGGAGAGGAGGGGCTCCCCGGCAATGAGCAGTTCTTC. This chain uses TRBV10-2 with TRBJ2-1, with a possible D match to TRBD2 (6 bases). The CDR3 loop spans 16 amino acids. V lost 6 bases to trimming and J lost 6 bases, with 21 bases between them. The germline gives CDR1 WSHSY, CDR2 SAAADI.

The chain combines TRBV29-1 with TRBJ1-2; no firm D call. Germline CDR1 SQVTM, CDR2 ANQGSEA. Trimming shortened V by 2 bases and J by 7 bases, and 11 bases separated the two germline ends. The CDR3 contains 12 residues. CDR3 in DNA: TGCAGCGTTGAACGTATTGGCAGTGGCTACACCTTC. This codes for CSVERIGSGYTF.

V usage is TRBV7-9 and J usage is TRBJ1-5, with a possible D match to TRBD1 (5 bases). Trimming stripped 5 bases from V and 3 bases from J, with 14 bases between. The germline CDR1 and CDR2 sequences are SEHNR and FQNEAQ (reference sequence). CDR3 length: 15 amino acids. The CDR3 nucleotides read TGTGCCAGCAGCCGTGGACGGGGGATCAATCAGCCCCAGCATTTT. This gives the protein CASSRGRGINQPQHF.

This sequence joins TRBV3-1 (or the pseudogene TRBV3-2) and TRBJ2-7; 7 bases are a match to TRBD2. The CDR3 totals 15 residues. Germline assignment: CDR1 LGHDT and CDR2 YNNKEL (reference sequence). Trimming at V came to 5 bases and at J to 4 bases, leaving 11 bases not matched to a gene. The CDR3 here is CASSEGDGRRYEQYF. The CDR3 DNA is TGTGCCAGCAGCGAAGGGGACGGGAGGAGGTACGAGCAGTACTTC.

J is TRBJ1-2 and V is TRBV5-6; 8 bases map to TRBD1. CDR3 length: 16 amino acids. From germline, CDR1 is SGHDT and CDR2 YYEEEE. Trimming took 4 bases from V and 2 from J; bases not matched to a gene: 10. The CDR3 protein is CASSGMPGQVNYGYTF. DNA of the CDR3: TGTGCCAGCAGCGGTATGCCGGGACAGGTGAACTATGGCTACACCTTC.